These 19 T cell receptor beta chains were all obtained from the same sample, sequenced in a study of T cell repertoires in ileal Crohn's disease. TCRdb keeps only in-frame clones here, not all; method: immunoSEQ multiplex PCR. The repertoire holds around 14,000 clones, with roughly 80% as singletons. The material sequenced was ileal tissue. All receptors come from an adult with Crohn's disease.

The chain links TRBV19 to TRBJ2-2, with 7 nucleotides matching TRBD1. V gave up 6 bases and J gave up 1 base; unmatched junction bases: 2. The CDR3 length is 14 residues. Germline CDR1 reads LNHDA; CDR2 reads SQIVND (reference sequence). CDR3 coding DNA: TGTGCCAGTAGCCGGGACAGGAACACCGGGGAGCTGTTTTTT. Its protein is CASSRDRNTGELFF. Full variable domain (outside the CDR3, taken from reference TRBV19 and TRBJ2-2): DGGITQSPKYLFRKEGQNVTLSCEQNLNHDAMYWYRQDPGQGLRLIYYSQIVNDFQKGDIAEGYSVSREKKESFPLTVTSAQKNPTAFYLCASSRDRNTGELFFGEGSRLTVL.

This clone was observed a single time. The rearrangement links TRBV21-1 to TRBJ1-1. TRBV21-1 is labeled a pseudogene. CDR3 length equals 11 residues. The CDR3 DNA follows: TGTACCCGGGAGAGGGCCCCTGAAGCTTTCTTT. This encodes CTRERAPEAFF.

The genes are TRBV18 and TRBJ1-1, with 8 positions matching TRBD1. Germline lookup yields CDR1 KGHSH and CDR2 LQKENI. V lost 10 bases, J lost 3 bases, and 10 bases stayed unmatched. The CDR3 totals 14 residues. CDR3 amino acids: CATDRGGVDTEAFF. CDR3 nucleotides: TGTGCCACCGACAGGGGAGGGGTCGACACTGAAGCTTTCTTT.

V gene TRBV11-2 combines with J gene TRBJ2-5, with 7 bases that match TRBD1. The junction had 14 bases not matched to a gene; V was cut back by 5 bases and J by 5 bases. Per the germline V gene, CDR1 is SGHAT and CDR2 is FQNNGV. The CDR3 consists of 16 residues. The CDR3 DNA is TGTGCCAGCAGCCCCGGCACGAACAGGGGTTGGGAGACCCAGTACTTC. The encoded protein is CASSPGTNRGWETQYF.

The V gene is TRBV5-4, the J gene TRBJ2-1; the D gene is possibly TRBD2 (5 bases). Germline lookup yields CDR1 SGHNT and CDR2 YYREEE (reference sequence). The ends were cut back, 0 bases at V and 5 bases at J, with 15 bases in the middle. The CDR3 is 16 amino acids. CDR3 sequence: CASSLVPIAADNEQFF. The DNA for the CDR3 is TGTGCCAGCAGCTTGGTGCCCATTGCAGCGGACAATGAGCAGTTCTTC.

The chain uses TRBV28 and TRBJ1-2; TRBD1 aligns across 8 bases. In germline, CDR1 is MDHEN, CDR2 SYDVKM. V lost 5 bases and J lost 4; bases outside the gene matches: 3. The CDR3 is 13 residues long. The CDR3 nucleotides are TGTGCCAGCAGTACAGGGGGTAGCTATGGCTACACCTTC. Its translation is CASSTGGSYGYTF.

In its sample, this clone was seen once. The chain recombines TRBV9 with TRBJ2-1, with a weak D call TRBD2 (6 bases). Trimming took off 2 bases at V and 10 bases at J, with 10 bases between the two ends. This CDR3 is built from 12 residues. The V gene's germline CDR1 is SGDLS and CDR2 YYNGEE. CDR3 residues: CASSVGTGEQFF. The CDR3 nucleotides read TGTGCCAGCAGCGTGGGGACTGGGGAGCAGTTCTTC.

This clone is labeled as large (0.1 to 1%). The V and J genes are TRBV11-2 and TRBJ1-1; D is perhaps TRBD1 (5 bases). Germline loops: CDR1 SGHAT, CDR2 FQNNGV. The CDR3 contains 13 residues. V was trimmed by 2 bases and J by 7 bases, leaving 11 bases between them. CDR3 residues: CASSLRSGIEAFF. The CDR3 bases are TGTGCCAGCAGCTTACGCTCAGGGATTGAAGCTTTCTTT.

The J gene is TRBJ2-3, the V gene TRBV6-1; no clear D gene. The CDR3 sequence is 14 residues long. The V gene lost 2 bases and the J gene lost 2 bases, with 8 bases spanning the gap. Germline V CDR1 and CDR2: MNHNS, SASEGT. CDR3 DNA: TGTGCCAGCAGTGAACCCCCCCACACAGATACGCAGTATTTT. Amino acid sequence: CASSEPPHTDTQYF.

This chain connects TRBV7-6 to TRBJ2-2; 7 nucleotides line up with TRBD1. Trimming at V came to 2 bases and at J to 2 bases, leaving 8 bases not matched to a gene. The CDR3 covers 17 residues. Germline V gives CDR1 SGHVS, CDR2 FNYEAQ. CDR3 nucleotides: TGTGCCAGCAGCTTACTTGTAGGGGGCGATAACACCGGGGAGCTGTTTTTT. It codes for CASSLLVGGDNTGELFF. Combining the CDR3 with reference TRBV7-6 and TRBJ2-2 gives the whole variable domain GAGVSQSPRYKVTKRGQDVALRCDPISGHVSLYWYRQALGQGPEFLTYFNYEAQQDKSGLPNDRFSAERPEGSISTLTIQRTEQRDSAMYRCASSLLVGGDNTGELFFGEGSRLTVL.

In this sample, this clone turned up a few times. This chain uses TRBV5-1 with TRBJ1-1; 9 bases line up with TRBD1. Germline values: CDR1 SGHRS, CDR2 YFSETQ. This CDR3 contains 15 residues. The ends lost 2 bases at V and 2 bases at J; junction bases unmatched: 4. The CDR3 nucleotides read TGCGCCAGCAGCTTCGGACAGGGGAGTAACACTGAAGCTTTCTTT. Protein product: CASSFGQGSNTEAFF.

The chain couples TRBV29-1 to TRBJ2-1; the match to TRBD2 covers 12 bases. The ends lost 7 bases at V and 7 bases at J; junction bases unmatched: 5. Germline V lookup: CDR1 SQVTM, CDR2 ANQGSEA. This CDR3 contains 13 residues. CDR3 sequence: CSGGLAGRNEQFF. The CDR3 DNA reads as TGCAGCGGCGGACTAGCGGGGCGAAATGAGCAGTTCTTC.

The rearrangement links TRBV28 to TRBJ2-2, with D possibly TRBD2 on 6 matching bases. This CDR3 comprises 13 residues. The germline CDR1 and CDR2 sequences are MDHEN and SYDVKM. V lost 6 bases to trimming and J lost 7 bases, with 12 bases between them. CDR3 coding DNA: TGTGCCAGCAGCCCCGGCGGGATCGGGGAGCTGTTTTTT. Protein: CASSPGGIGELFF.

The CDR3 DNA reads as TGTGCCAGCAGTTTATCGGGTGGCTACACCTTC. Amino acids: CASSLSGGYTF. The V gene is TRBV6-6, the J gene TRBJ1-2; D ambiguous. Trimming removed 4 bases from V and 7 bases from J, with 7 bases in between. This CDR3 has 11 amino acids. CDR1 and CDR2 from the germline V gene are MNHNY and SVGAGI (reference sequence).

The CDR3, as DNA: TGTGCCAGCAGTCCGACTAGCGGCGGTGAGCAGTTCTTC. Amino acid sequence: CASSPTSGGEQFF. V usage is TRBV6-5 and J usage is TRBJ2-1; 9 positions agree with TRBD2. Germline lookup yields CDR1 MNHEY and CDR2 SVGAGI. The V segment lost 5 bases and the J segment 9 bases; nucleotides outside the gene matches: 5. The CDR3 is made up of 13 amino acids.

The chain has TRBV19 and TRBJ2-4, with TRBD2 matching over 8 bases. The CDR3 totals 17 residues. Losses at the gene ends were 2 bases for V and 6 bases for J; bases not matched to a gene: 12. Germline CDR1 reads LNHDA; CDR2 reads SQIVND (reference sequence). The CDR3 coding sequence is TGTGCCAGTAGTATATTCCTCCGACTCGGGAGGGGAAACATTCAGTACTTC. Its protein product is CASSIFLRLGRGNIQYF.

V is TRBV19 and J is TRBJ2-7, with D perhaps matching TRBD1 (5 bases). CDR1 and CDR2 (germline): LNHDA, SQIVND (reference sequence). Trimming cost V 6 bases and J 3 bases, with 15 bases left between them. This CDR3 region has 14 residues. In DNA form, the CDR3 reads TGTGCCAGTAGCCGACAGAGCGAACGCTACGAGCAGTACGTC. Encoded protein: CASSRQSERYEQYV.

This clone has a single count. The rearrangement joins TRBV2 to TRBJ2-7; D is ambiguous. Germline assignment: CDR1 SNHLY and CDR2 FYNNEI. CDR3 length: 13 amino acids. The ends were cut back, 4 bases at V and 6 bases at J, with 13 bases in the middle. The CDR3: CASSVRGLGEQYF. CDR3 nucleotides: TGTGCCAGCAGTGTCCGAGGTTTAGGCGAGCAGTACTTC.

The V and J genes are TRBV27 and TRBJ1-2, with 9 bases identical to TRBD1. The ends lost 4 bases at V and 2 bases at J; junction bases unmatched: 8. This CDR3 contains 16 residues. The germline CDR1 and CDR2 sequences are MNHEY and SMNVEV (reference sequence). The CDR3 coding sequence is TGTGCCAGCAGTTCGACAGGGGGAGGGTTGAACTATGGCTACACCTTC. Encoded protein: CASSSTGGGLNYGYTF.